This section outlines one T cell receptor beta chain sequence together with its context. The sample is drawn from a study of blood T cell repertoires in COVID-19. CDR1 is ENHRY and CDR2 is SYGVKD in the germline V gene. Trimming removed 6 bases from V and 5 bases from J, with 20 bases in between. This CDR3 region has 15 residues. Per the original methods: Counts of nucleated cells, estimated from reference gene primer amplification, were obtained. Clones were read by immunoSEQ multiplex PCR, and TCRdb kept only the in-frame ones, dropping some. The DNA was the basis for D and trimming; V, J and clone size are from that table. The sample lists almost 70,000 clones, roughly 73% occurring once.

The chain is built from TRBV10-3 and TRBJ2-7; a possible D gene is TRBD2 (6 bases). Sequenced sample: peripheral blood. The sequence was collected from a human donor in a cohort sampled during active COVID-19. The CDR3 loop is CAIRRLRELSNEQYF. The CDR3 DNA reads TGTGCCATCAGACGTCTCCGGGAGCTGTCGAACGAGCAGTACTTC.